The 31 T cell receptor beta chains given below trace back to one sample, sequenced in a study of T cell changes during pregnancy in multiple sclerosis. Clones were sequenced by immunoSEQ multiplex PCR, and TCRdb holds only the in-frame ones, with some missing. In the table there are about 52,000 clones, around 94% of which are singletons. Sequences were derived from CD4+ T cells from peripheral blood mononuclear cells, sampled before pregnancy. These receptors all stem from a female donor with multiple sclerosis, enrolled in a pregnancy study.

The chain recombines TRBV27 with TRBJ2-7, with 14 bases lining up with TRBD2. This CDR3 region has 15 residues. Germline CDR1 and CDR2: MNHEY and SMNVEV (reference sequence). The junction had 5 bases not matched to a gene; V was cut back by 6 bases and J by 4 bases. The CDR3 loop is CASSPGLAGVYEQYF. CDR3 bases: TGTGCCAGCAGCCCGGGACTAGCGGGAGTTTACGAGCAGTACTTC.

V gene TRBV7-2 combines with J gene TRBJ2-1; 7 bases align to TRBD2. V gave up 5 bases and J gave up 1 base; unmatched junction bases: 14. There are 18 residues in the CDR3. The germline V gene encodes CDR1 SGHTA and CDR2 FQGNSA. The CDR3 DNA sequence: TGTGCCAGCAGCACGATGGGGGGGTACGCAGTTTCCTACAATGAGCAGTTCTTC. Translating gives CASSTMGGYAVSYNEQFF.

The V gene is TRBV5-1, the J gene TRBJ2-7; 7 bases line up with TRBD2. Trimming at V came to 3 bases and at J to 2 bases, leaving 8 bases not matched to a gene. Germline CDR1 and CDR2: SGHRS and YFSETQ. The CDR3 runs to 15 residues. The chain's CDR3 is CASSSSGIRTYEQYF. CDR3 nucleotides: TGCGCCAGCAGCTCGAGCGGGATTAGGACCTACGAGCAGTACTTC.

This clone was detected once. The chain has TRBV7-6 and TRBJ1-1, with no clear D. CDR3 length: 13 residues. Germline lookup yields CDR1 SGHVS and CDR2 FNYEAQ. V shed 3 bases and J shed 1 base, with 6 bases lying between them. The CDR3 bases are TGTGCCAGCAGCTTTCGTAGGAACACTGAAGCTTTCTTT. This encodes CASSFRRNTEAFF.

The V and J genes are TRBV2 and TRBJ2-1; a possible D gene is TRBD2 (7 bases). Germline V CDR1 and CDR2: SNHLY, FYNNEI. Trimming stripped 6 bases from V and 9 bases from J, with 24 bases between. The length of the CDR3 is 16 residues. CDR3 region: CASRSGGLGKLGEQFF. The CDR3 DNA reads TGTGCCAGCAGGTCCGGGGGGCTTGGAAAATTGGGTGAGCAGTTCTTC.

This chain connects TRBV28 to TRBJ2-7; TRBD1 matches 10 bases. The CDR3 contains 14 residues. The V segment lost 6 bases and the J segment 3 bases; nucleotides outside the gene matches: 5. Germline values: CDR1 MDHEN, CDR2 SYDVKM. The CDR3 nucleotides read TGTGCCAGCAGCCCCGGGACAGGGGTCTACGAGCAGTACTTC. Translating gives CASSPGTGVYEQYF.

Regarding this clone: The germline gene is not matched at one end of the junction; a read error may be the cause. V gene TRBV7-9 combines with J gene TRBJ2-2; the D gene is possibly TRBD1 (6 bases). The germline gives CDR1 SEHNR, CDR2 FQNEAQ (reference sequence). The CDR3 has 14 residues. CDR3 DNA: TGTGCCAGCAGATCAGGGGCGAATACCGGGGAGCTGTTTTTT. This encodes CASRSGANTGELFF.

The CDR3 bases are TGCGCCAGCAGCCGATCCACGGACAGGGGATATGAAGCTTTCTTT. Its translation is CASSRSTDRGYEAFF. The genes are TRBV4-1 and TRBJ1-1, with TRBD1 matching over 9 bases. The CDR3 is 15 residues long. The V segment lost 4 bases and the J segment 7 bases; nucleotides outside the gene matches: 10. CDR1 is MGHRA, CDR2 YSYEKL, per germline.

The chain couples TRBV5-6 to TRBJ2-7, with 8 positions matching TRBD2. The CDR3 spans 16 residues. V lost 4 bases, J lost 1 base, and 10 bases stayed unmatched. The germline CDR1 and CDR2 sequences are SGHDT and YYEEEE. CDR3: CASSARLARVSYEQYF. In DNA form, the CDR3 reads TGTGCCAGCAGCGCAAGACTAGCGAGAGTATCCTACGAGCAGTACTTC.

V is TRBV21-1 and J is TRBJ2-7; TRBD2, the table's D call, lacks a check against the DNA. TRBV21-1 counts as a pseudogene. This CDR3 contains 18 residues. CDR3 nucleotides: TGTGCCAGCAGCAAAAGTATGTTCCAGCGGATAAGCTCCTACGAGCAGTACTTC. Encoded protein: CASSKSMFQRISSYEQYF.

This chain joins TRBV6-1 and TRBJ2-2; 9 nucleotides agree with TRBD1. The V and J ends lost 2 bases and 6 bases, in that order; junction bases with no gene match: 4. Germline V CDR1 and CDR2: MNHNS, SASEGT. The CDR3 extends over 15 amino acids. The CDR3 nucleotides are TGTGCCAGCAGTGAATACGGGACAGGGTCCGGGGAGCTGTTTTTT. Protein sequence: CASSEYGTGSGELFF.

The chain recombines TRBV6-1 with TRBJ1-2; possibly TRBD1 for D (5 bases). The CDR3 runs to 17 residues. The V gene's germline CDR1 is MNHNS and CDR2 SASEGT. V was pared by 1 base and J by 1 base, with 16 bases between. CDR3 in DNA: TGTGCCAGCAGTGAAGTGGGATTAAGGGGCATTAACTATGGCTACACCTTC. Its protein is CASSEVGLRGINYGYTF.

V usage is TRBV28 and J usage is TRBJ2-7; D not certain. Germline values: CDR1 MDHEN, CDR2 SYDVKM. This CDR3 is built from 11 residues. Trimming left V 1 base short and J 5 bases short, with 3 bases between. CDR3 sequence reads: CASSLYNEQYF. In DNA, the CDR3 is TGTGCCAGCAGTTTATATAACGAGCAGTACTTC.

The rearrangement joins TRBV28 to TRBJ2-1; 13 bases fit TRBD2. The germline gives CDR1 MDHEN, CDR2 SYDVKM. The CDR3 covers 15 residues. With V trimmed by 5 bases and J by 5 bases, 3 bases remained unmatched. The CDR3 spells CASSRGTSGNNEQFF. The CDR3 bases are TGTGCCAGCAGTCGGGGGACTAGCGGGAACAATGAGCAGTTCTTC.

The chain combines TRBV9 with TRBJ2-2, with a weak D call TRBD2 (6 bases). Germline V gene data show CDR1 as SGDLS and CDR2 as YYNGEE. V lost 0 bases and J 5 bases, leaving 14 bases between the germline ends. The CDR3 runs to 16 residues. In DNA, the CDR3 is TGTGCCAGCAGCGTAGAAGCGGCCCGGGGGACCGGGGAGCTGTTTTTT. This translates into CASSVEAARGTGELFF.

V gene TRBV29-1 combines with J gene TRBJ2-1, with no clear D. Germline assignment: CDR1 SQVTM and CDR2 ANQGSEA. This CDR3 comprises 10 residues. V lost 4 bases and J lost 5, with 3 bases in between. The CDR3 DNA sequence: TGCAGCGTTGGCGACAATGAGCAGTTCTTC. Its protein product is CSVGDNEQFF.

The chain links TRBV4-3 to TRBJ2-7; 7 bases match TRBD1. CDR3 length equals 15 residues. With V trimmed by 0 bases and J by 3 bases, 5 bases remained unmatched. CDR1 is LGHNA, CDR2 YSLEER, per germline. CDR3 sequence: CASSQDPDRVYEQYF. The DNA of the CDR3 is TGCGCCAGCAGCCAAGATCCTGACAGGGTCTACGAGCAGTACTTC.

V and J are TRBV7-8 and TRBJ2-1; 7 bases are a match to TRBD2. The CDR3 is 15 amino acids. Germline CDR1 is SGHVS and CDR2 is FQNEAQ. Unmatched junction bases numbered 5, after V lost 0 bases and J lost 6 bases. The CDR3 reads CASSLAGGQFNEQFF. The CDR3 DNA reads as TGTGCCAGCAGCTTAGCGGGAGGGCAATTCAATGAGCAGTTCTTC.

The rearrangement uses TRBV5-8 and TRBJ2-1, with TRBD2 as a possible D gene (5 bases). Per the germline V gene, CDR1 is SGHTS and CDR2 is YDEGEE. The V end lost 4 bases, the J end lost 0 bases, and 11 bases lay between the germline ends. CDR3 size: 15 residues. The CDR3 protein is CASSPRASSYNEQFF. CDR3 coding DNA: TGTGCCAGCAGCCCGAGGGCCTCCTCCTACAATGAGCAGTTCTTC.

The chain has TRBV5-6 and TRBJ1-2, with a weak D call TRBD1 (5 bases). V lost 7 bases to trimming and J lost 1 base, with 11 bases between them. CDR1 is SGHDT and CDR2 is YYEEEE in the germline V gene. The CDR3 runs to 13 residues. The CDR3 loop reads CASWAGGNYGYTF. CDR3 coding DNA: TGTGCCAGCTGGGCCGGGGGTAACTATGGCTACACCTTC. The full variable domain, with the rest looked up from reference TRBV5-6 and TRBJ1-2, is DAGVTQSPTHLIKTRGQQVTLRCSPKSGHDTVSWYQQALGQGPQFIFQYYEEEERQRGNFPDRFSGHQFPNYSSELNVNALLLGDSALYLCASWAGGNYGYTFGSGTRLTVV.

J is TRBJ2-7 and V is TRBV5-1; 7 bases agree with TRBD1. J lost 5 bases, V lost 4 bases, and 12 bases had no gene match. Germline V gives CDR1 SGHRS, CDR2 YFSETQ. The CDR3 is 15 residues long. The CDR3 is CASSITGEGWNEQYF. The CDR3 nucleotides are TGCGCCAGCAGCATCACAGGGGAAGGGTGGAACGAGCAGTACTTC.

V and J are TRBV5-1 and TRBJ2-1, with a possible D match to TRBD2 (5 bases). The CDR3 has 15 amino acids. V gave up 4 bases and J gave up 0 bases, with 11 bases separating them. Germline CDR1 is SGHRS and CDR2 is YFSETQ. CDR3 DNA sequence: TGCGCCAGCAGCCTTCTTCGGGGCTCCTACAATGAGCAGTTCTTC. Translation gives CASSLLRGSYNEQFF.

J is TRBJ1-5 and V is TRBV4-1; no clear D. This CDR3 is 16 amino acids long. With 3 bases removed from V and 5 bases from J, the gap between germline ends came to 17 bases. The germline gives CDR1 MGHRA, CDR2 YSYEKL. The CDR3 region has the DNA TGCGCCAGCAGCCACCGAGCGGGGAGGGTGGATCAGCCCCAGCATTTT. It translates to CASSHRAGRVDQPQHF.

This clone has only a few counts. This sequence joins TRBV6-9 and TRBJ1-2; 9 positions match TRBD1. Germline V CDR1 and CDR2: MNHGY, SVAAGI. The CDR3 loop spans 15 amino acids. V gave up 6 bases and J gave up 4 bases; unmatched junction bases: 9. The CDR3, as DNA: TGTGCCAGCAGCTTTAACAGGGGGCAGAGCTATGGCTACACCTTC. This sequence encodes CASSFNRGQSYGYTF.

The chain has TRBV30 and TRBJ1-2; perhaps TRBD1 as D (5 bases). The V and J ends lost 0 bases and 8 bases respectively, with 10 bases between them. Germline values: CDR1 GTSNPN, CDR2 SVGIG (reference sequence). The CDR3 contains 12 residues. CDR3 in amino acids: CAWSVRGIGYTF. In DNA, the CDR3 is TGTGCCTGGAGTGTAAGGGGAATCGGCTACACCTTC.

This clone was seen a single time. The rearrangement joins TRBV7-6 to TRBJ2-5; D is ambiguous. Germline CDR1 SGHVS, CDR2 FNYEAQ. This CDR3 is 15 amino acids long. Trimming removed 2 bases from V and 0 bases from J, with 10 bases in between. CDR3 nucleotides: TGTGCCAGCAGCTTACTAGGTGGAAACCAAGAGACCCAGTACTTC. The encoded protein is CASSLLGGNQETQYF.

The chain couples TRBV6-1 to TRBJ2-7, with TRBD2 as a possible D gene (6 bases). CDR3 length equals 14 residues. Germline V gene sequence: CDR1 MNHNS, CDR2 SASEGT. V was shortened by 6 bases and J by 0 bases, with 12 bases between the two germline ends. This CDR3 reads CASRRDLTSYEQYF. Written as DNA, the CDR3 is TGTGCCAGCAGAAGGGACTTGACCTCCTACGAGCAGTACTTC.

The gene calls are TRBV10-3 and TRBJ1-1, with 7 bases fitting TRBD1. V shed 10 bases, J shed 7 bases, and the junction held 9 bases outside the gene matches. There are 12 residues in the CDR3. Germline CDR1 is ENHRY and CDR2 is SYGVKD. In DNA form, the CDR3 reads TGTGCCAGCACAGGGGAAAGCCTTGAAGCTTTCTTT. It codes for CASTGESLEAFF.

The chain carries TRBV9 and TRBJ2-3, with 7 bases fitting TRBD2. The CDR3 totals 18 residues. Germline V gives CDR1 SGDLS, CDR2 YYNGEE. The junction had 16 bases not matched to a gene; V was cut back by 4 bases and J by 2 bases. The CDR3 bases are TGTGCCAGCAGCTTTCGTGGGGGGGGGAGCCCCTACACAGATACGCAGTATTTT. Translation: CASSFRGGGSPYTDTQYF.

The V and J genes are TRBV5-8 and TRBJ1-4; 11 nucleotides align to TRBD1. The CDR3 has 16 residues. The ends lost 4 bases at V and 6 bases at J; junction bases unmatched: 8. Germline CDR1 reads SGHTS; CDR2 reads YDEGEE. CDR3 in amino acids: CASSPGTGGLYEKLFF. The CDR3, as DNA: TGTGCCAGCAGCCCGGGGACAGGGGGACTTTATGAAAAACTGTTTTTT.

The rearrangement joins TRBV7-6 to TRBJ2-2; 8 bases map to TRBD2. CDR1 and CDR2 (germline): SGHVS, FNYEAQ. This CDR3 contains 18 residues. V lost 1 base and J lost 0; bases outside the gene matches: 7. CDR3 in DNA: TGTGCCAGCAGCTTAGGGCTAGCGGGCGGTACGAACACCGGGGAGCTGTTTTTT. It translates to CASSLGLAGGTNTGELFF.